This T cell receptor beta chain stems from a study of blood T cell repertoires in COVID-19. Overall study: The United States, Italy and Spain supplied acute and convalescent COVID-19 samples. T cells, B-cell-depleted T cells, or PBMCs supplied cDNA or gDNA.

The CDR3 runs 15 residues. CDR1 is WNHNN, CDR2 SYGVQD, per germline (reference sequence). V was cut by 3 bases and J by 9 bases, with 21 bases left in between. This clone was seen a handful of times. As originally analysed: Estimation of nucleated cell counts relied on the amplification of reference gene primers. Using immunoSEQ multiplex PCR, the repertoire was profiled, and TCRdb retains in-frame clones only, with some absent. The V and J calls and clone size were taken over from that table, and D and trimming were inferred from the DNA. The sample consists of 300,000 to 450,000 clones, around 85% of them appearing once.

Source material: peripheral blood. The chain combines TRBV10-1 with TRBJ2-7; no definite D call. The clonotype was recovered from a woman under 30 with acute or convalescent COVID-19. The CDR3 sequence is CASSEGNHDPTGQYF. CDR3 nucleotides: TGCGCCAGCAGTGAAGGTAACCATGACCCTACGGGGCAGTACTTC.